This TCR beta chain originates from a study of control samples from healthy donors and cancer patients. Generated by immunoSEQ multiplex PCR, the TCRdb table keeps only in-frame clones and is missing some. The repertoire holds about 140,000 clones, with approximately 94% as singletons. Sample: blood. This TCR was sampled from a man aged 35-49 years in good health.

The CDR3 is CASGNLGLAVENEQFF. CDR3 coding DNA: TGTGCCAGCGGAAACCTGGGACTAGCGGTAGAGAATGAGCAGTTCTTC. The V and J genes are TRBV27 and TRBJ2-1; TRBD2 matches at 11 bases. In germline, CDR1 is MNHEY, CDR2 SMNVEV (reference sequence). The CDR3 runs to 16 residues. The V gene end was trimmed by 8 bases and the J gene end by 7 bases; junction bases not matched to a gene: 13.